Listed below are T cell receptor beta chains from one sample, sequenced in a study of low-dose radiotherapy and immunotherapy resistance in tumors. TCRdb re-derived calls from the reads in MiXCR, one entry per CDR3 protein. The sample has roughly 90,000 distinct CDR3 sequences; 20% to 25% are singletons. The source was PBMCs, collected after low-dose radiotherapy plus immunotherapy. These receptors were taken from a female donor with ovarian cancer. Both conserved end residues are part of each CDR3. The D gene is left open where the match is weak. Size is omitted from some rows. Given values are once, few, many or a class for expanded clones.

>NA|TRBV12-5|TRBJ2-1|13|NA
CASGRLNLNEQFF
TGTGCTAGTGGTCGCCTAAATCTCAATGAGCAGTTCTTC
>many|TRBV7-9|TRBJ1-6|14|TRBD1
CASSSTGYNSPLHF
TGTGCCAGCAGCTCGACAGGGTATAATTCACCCCTCCACTTT
>NA|TRBV5-1|TRBJ2-7|15|TRBD1
CASSTTGAPPYEQYF
TGCGCCAGCAGCACCACAGGGGCCCCTCCCTACGAGCAGTACTTC
>many|TRBV6-2/TRBV6-3|TRBJ2-2|24|NA
CASSRRDGESRRPERFANTGELFF
TGTGCCAGCAGTCGCCGGGACGGAGAATCCCGCCGGCCTGAGAGGTTCGCGAACACCGGGGAGCTGTTTTTT
>NA|TRBV29-1|TRBJ2-2|14|TRBD1
CSGLTGRSTGELFF
TGCAGCGGTTTGACAGGGCGGAGCACCGGGGAGCTGTTTTTT
>many|TRBV28|TRBJ1-5|16|NA
CASSLTGSGMFQPQHF
TGTGCCAGCAGTTTAACGGGATCGGGGATGTTTCAGCCCCAGCATTTT
>many|TRBV20-1|TRBJ2-1|18|TRBD2
CSARPQGQGGRRDNEQFF
TGCAGTGCTAGACCCCAGGGGCAGGGCGGGAGGAGAGACAATGAGCAGTTCTTC
>many|TRBV2|TRBJ2-1|13|NA
CASSEIDGNEQFF
TGTGCCAGCAGTGAGATAGACGGAAATGAGCAGTTCTTC
>many|TRBV9|TRBJ1-5|16|NA
CASSVGPETGTGPQHF
TGTGCCAGCAGCGTAGGTCCCGAAACTGGGACTGGCCCCCAGCATTTT
>NA|TRBV19|TRBJ1-2|16|NA
CASSIGGDAANYGYTF
TGTGCCAGTAGTATAGGCGGGGACGCTGCGAACTATGGCTACACCTTC
>many|TRBV18|TRBJ1-5|16|TRBD1
CASSPDRGSRNQPQHF
TGTGCCAGCTCACCCGACAGGGGAAGTAGAAATCAGCCCCAGCATTTT
>many|TRBV19|TRBJ2-2|13|NA
CASSIGPAGELFF
TGTGCCAGTAGTATAGGACCCGCCGGGGAGCTGTTTTTT
>NA|TRBV23-1|TRBJ1-5|11|TRBD1
CASSQQGAQHF
TGCGCCAGCAGTCAACAGGGGGCCCAGCATTTT
>many|TRBV12-3/TRBV12-4|TRBJ1-6|16|TRBD1
CASSFGTVSYNSPLHF
TGTGCCAGCAGCTTCGGGACAGTCTCCTATAATTCACCCCTCCACTTT
>many|TRBV6-2/TRBV6-3|TRBJ2-1|17|NA
CASSYSTSDWGYNEQFF
TGTGCCAGCAGTTACTCGACCTCCGACTGGGGCTACAATGAGCAGTTCTTC
>many|TRBV1|TRBJ1-1|12|NA
CTSSHTNTEAFF
TGCACCAGCAGCCACACGAACACTGAAGCTTTCTTT
>many|TRBV4-3|TRBJ2-3|17|NA
CASSQAHRPLLTDTQYF
TGCGCCAGCAGCCAAGCCCATCGGCCCCTTCTCACAGATACGCAGTATTTT
>many|TRBV7-2|TRBJ2-7|13|NA
CASSLAVSYEQYF
TGTGCCAGCAGCTTAGCGGTTTCCTACGAGCAGTACTTC
>many|TRBV7-9|TRBJ1-1|13|TRBD1
CASSFSGQGKAFF
TGTGCCAGCAGCTTCTCAGGACAGGGGAAGGCTTTCTTT
>many|TRBV5-1|TRBJ2-1|15|TRBD1
CASSLATGGVNEQFF
TGCGCCAGCAGCTTGGCGACAGGGGGGGTCAATGAGCAGTTCTTC
>many|TRBV30|TRBJ2-3|12|NA
CAWSIGGDTQYF
TGTGCCTGGAGTATCGGGGGAGATACGCAGTATTTT
>many|TRBV5-4|TRBJ1-1|14|NA
CASSQTRRNTEAFF
TGTGCCAGCAGCCAAACCCGGAGGAACACTGAAGCTTTCTTT
>many|TRBV5-5|TRBJ2-7|14|NA
CASSLAGLSYEQYF
TGTGCCAGCAGCTTGGCTGGCCTCTCCTACGAGCAGTACTTC
>many|TRBV7-2|TRBJ2-2|14|TRBD1
CASSYRQGTGELFF
TGTGCCAGCAGCTACAGACAGGGCACCGGGGAGCTGTTTTTT
>many|TRBV6-2/TRBV6-3|TRBJ2-1|15|NA
CASSYRRGDYNEQFF
TGTGCCAGCAGTTATCGAAGAGGGGACTACAATGAGCAGTTCTTC
>many|TRBV27|TRBJ2-1|13|TRBD1
CASSLGQGAVLFF
TGTGCCAGCAGTTTAGGACAGGGTGCCGTTCTTTTCTTC
>many|TRBV28|TRBJ2-7|14|NA
CASSSGQDGDEQYF
TGTGCCAGCAGTTCAGGGCAAGACGGGGACGAGCAGTACTTC
>few|TRBV7-9|TRBJ2-7|14|TRBD2
CATGTSGGAYEQYF
TGTGCCACCGGGACTAGCGGGGGGGCTTACGAGCAGTACTTC
>many|TRBV20-1|TRBJ2-3|13|NA
CSAQGLGLDTQYF
TGCAGTGCTCAGGGGCTAGGCCTAGATACGCAGTATTTT
>many|TRBV12-3/TRBV12-4|TRBJ2-2|15|NA
CASSSQDANTGELFF
TGTGCCAGCAGTTCACAGGACGCGAACACCGGGGAGCTGTTTTTT
>NA|TRBV2|TRBJ2-5|14|NA
CASSGGLAEETQYF
TGTGCCAGCAGTGGGGGGCTAGCGGAAGAGACCCAGTACTTC
>many|TRBV6-5|TRBJ1-2|16|NA
CASSYSSGKGFYGYTF
TGTGCCAGCAGTTACTCGAGCGGGAAGGGCTTCTATGGCTACACCTTC
>many|TRBV27|TRBJ1-6|14|NA
CASSPLLGSSPLHF
TGTGCCAGCAGTCCCCTGCTGGGTTCATCACCCCTCCACTTT
>many|TRBV20-1|TRBJ2-7|14|NA
CSARELRPPWEQYF
TGCAGTGCTAGAGAACTCAGACCCCCGTGGGAGCAGTACTTC
>many|TRBV20-1|TRBJ1-5|14|NA
CSAPERAPDQPQHF
TGCAGTGCTCCCGAACGGGCCCCAGATCAGCCCCAGCATTTT
>NA|TRBV3-1|TRBJ2-6|19|TRBD1
CASSPRPGTGVSGANVLTF
TGTGCCAGCAGCCCAAGGCCCGGGACAGGGGTCTCTGGGGCCAACGTCCTGACTTTC
>many|TRBV29-1|TRBJ2-2|15|TRBD2
CSVLSGGANTGELFF
TGCAGCGTCCTCAGCGGGGGCGCCAACACCGGGGAGCTGTTTTTT
>many|TRBV30|TRBJ1-4|14|NA
CAWTQRGAGEKLFF
TGTGCCTGGACCCAGAGGGGAGCCGGGGAAAAACTGTTTTTT
>many|TRBV3-1|TRBJ2-1|15|NA
CASSQAQQGAGEQFF
TGTGCCAGCAGCCAGGCCCAACAGGGAGCCGGTGAGCAGTTCTTC
>many|TRBV14|TRBJ1-2|16|TRBD1
CASSQLGQGGEDGYTF
TGTGCCAGCAGCCAACTGGGACAGGGAGGGGAAGATGGCTACACCTTC
>medium-sized|TRBV6-2/TRBV6-3|TRBJ1-2|15|NA
CASSTPRQVREGYTF
TGTGCCAGCAGTACGCCCAGACAGGTCCGGGAGGGCTACACCTTC
>many|TRBV5-1|TRBJ1-2|14|NA
CASSPGQTYYGYTF
TGCGCCAGCAGCCCCGGACAGACCTACTATGGCTACACCTTC